This T cell receptor (beta chain) was captured in a study of T cell changes during pregnancy in multiple sclerosis. Libraries were prepared by immunoSEQ multiplex PCR; TCRdb keeps only in-frame clonotypes and omits some of them. This sample yields about 76,000 clones, of which roughly 94% are seen a single time; 0.58% belongs to the top ten. Looked up from germline, CDR1 is GTSNPN and CDR2 is SVGIG (reference sequence). CDR3 length: 15 residues. The V and J ends lost 2 bases and 4 bases, in that order; junction bases with no gene match: 5. The rearrangement joins TRBV30 to TRBJ2-3; 11 nucleotides line up with TRBD2. This TCR derives from a female donor with multiple sclerosis, enrolled in a pregnancy study. The sample in question was peripheral blood, obtained in the third trimester of pregnancy. Written as DNA, the CDR3 is TGTGCCTGGAGTTCGGGGACTAGCGGCGCAGATACGCAGTATTTT. This sequence encodes CAWSSGTSGADTQYF.